This T cell receptor beta chain was found in a study of blood T cell repertoires in COVID-19. At the level of the study: Collection of acute and convalescent COVID-19 samples took place in the United States, Italy and Spain. The cDNA or gDNA used as material had been derived from T cells, B-cell-depleted T cells, or PBMCs.

Original processing methods: It was from reference gene primer amplification that nucleated cell counts were estimated. Sequencing used immunoSEQ multiplex PCR; TCRdb keeps in-frame clones, though not all of them. V and J calls and clone size are given by that table; D and trimming were obtained from the DNA. The sample records some 72,000 clones, 70% to 90% being singletons. The V and J ends lost 7 bases and 11 bases respectively, with 12 bases between them. In germline, CDR1 is MNHEY, CDR2 SVGAGI. The CDR3 has 12 amino acids. The sequence was obtained from a man aged 50-59 years with active COVID-19. The sample consisted of peripheral blood. The V call is TRBV6-5, the J call TRBJ1-6, with D hard to call. The CDR3 here is CASTRTGAPLHF. CDR3 DNA sequence: TGTGCCAGCACCCGTACGGGTGCACCCCTCCACTTT.